This record looks at one T cell receptor beta chain sequence and its context. Germline lookup yields CDR1 LGHDT and CDR2 YNNKEL (reference sequence). The germline V and J ends were trimmed by 2 bases and 1 base, with 14 bases remaining between them. There are 17 residues in the CDR3. The sample is drawn from a study of blood T cell repertoires in COVID-19. Profiled with immunoSEQ multiplex PCR; TCRdb holds only in-frame clones, not every one. The sample includes 300,000 to 400,000 clones, roughly 90% seen only once; the top ten take approximately 9.4%. The sequence was obtained from a man aged 30-40 years with COVID-19, enrolled during active disease. The source material was peripheral blood. The chain uses TRBV3-1 (or the pseudogene TRBV3-2) and TRBJ2-2; TRBD2 might be the D (6 bases). CDR3 in amino acids: CASSQRTGVENTGELFF. CDR3 nucleotide sequence: TGTGCCAGCAGCCAACGTACGGGAGTCGAGAACACCGGGGAGCTGTTTTTT.